This TCR beta chain was sequenced for a study of vaccination and CD4 T cells after COVID-19. Study-level background: Comprising six males and four females, the convalescent participants counted two Hispanic individuals among them.

With the Oncomine TCR Beta short-read assay, DNA from cultured CD4+ T cells was sequenced. From CD4+ T cells that had been cultured, genomic DNA was extracted. TCRdb called the PCR reads again in MiXCR, with one record for every CDR3 protein. Among about 21,000 distinct CDR3 sequences listed, less than 40% were seen once. Germline V gene sequence: CDR1 DFQATT, CDR2 SNEGSKA (reference sequence). The CDR3 extends over 12 amino acids. V lost 6 bases and J 0 bases, leaving 9 bases between the germline ends. As to time point: late sampling 161 to 241 days after vaccination in three convalescent patients. The treatment is: roughly 10-day PBMC culture with coronavirus spike peptide pools or control peptides (ViraFEST assay). This clonotype has a handful of counts. Antigen unknown.

The source is a human donor who had recovered from COVID-19. This sample comprised CD4+ T cells from blood, cultured in vitro, obtained about 7 months after SARS-CoV-2 vaccination. This chain uses TRBV20-1 with TRBJ2-7; D remains ambiguous. For the CDR3, the DNA is TGCAGTGCCCCAGGACGCTCCTACGAGCAGTACTTC. It codes for CSAPGRSYEQYF.